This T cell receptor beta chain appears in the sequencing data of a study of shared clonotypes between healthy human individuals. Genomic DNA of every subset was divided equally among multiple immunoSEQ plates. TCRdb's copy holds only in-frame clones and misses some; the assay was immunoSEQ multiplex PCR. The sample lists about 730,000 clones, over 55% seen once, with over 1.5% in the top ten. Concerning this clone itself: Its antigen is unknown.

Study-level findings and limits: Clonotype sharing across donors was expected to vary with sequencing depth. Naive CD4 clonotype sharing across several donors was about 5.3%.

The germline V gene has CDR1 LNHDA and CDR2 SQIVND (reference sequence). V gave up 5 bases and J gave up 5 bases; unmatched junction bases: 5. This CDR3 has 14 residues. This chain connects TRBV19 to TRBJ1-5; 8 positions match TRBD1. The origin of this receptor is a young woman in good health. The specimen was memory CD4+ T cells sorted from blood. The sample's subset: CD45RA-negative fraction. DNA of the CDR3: TGTGCCAGTAGTGGTACAGGGGGATATCAGCCCCAGCATTTT. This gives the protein CASSGTGGYQPQHF.